Detailed here is one TCR beta chain. The data are from a study of T cell responses to AZD1222 COVID-19 vaccine. Assay used: immunoSEQ multiplex PCR; TCRdb lists only in-frame clones, some missing. This table holds tens of thousands of clones, about nine tenths found once. CDR1 and CDR2 (germline): SGHKS, YYEKEE (reference sequence). CDR3 length: 16 residues. The V gene lost 6 bases and the J gene lost 7 bases, with 22 bases spanning the gap. The source is an adult in good health. Specimen: peripheral blood, collected on day 0 of AZD1222 vaccination. This chain joins TRBV5-5 and TRBJ2-2; weak D call: TRBD2 (5 bases). The CDR3 DNA reads as TGTGCCAGCATCCGAAGTGGAGGCATTAGCGTCGGGGAGCTGTTTTTT. Translation gives CASIRSGGISVGELFF.